This TCR beta chain was found in a study of T-cell memory formation after mild COVID-19. Overall study: For the most part, TCR clusters were specific to one donor.

Comments on this clonotype: Its antigen remains unknown.

Each CDR3 protein gets one entry after TCRdb re-called the 5' RACE reads with MiXCR. The sample lists around 450,000 distinct CDR3 sequences; 24% were seen once. Points from the study as a whole: Memory sampled before infection contained some responding clones, suggesting cross-reactive memory joined. Clones contracting across day 15 to 85 had a balanced CD4/CD8 profile; later expanding clones leaned CD4+. The authors did not confirm SARS-CoV-2 specificity of second-wave clones peaking day 37.

CDR1 and CDR2 (germline): SEHNR, FQNEAQ (reference sequence). Trimming shortened V by 2 bases and J by 5 bases, and 12 bases separated the two germline ends. This CDR3 is built from 15 residues. Sequenced material: PBMCs or a T cell subset sorted from them (not recorded which). J is TRBJ2-2 and V is TRBV7-9; D perhaps matches TRBD1 (6 bases). This TCR was recovered from an adult woman who had mild COVID-19 (a few samples of this study predate the infection). Cell type and time point are not known. The CDR3 spells CASSLSGQGTGELFF. The CDR3, as DNA: TGTGCCAGCAGCTTATCTGGCCAGGGGACCGGGGAGCTGTTTTTT.